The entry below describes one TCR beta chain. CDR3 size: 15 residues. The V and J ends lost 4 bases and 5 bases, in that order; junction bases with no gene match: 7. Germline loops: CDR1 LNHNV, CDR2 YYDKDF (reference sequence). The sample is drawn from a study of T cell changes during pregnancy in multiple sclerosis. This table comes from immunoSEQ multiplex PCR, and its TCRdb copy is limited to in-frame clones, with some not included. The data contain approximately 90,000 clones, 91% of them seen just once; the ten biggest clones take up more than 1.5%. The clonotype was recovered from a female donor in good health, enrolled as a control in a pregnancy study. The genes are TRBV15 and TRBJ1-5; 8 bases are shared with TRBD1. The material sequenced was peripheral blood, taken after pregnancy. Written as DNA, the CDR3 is TGTGCCACCAGCAACCACAGGGGGAAGGATCAGCCCCAGCATTTT. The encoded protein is CATSNHRGKDQPQHF. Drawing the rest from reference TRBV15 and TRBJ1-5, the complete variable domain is DAMVIQNPRYQVTQFGKPVTLSCSQTLNHNVMYWYQQKSSQAPKLLFHYYDKDFNNEADTPDNFQSRRPNTSFCFLDIRSPGLGDTAMYLCATSNHRGKDQPQHFGDGTRLSIL.